Below, one T cell receptor beta chain is given with its context. Its antigen specificity is not known. No base qualities exist here, and no much larger clone lies one base off it. For CDR1 and CDR2, the germline V gene lists SQVTM and ANQGSEA. Its CDR3 holds 12 amino acids, cysteine through phenylalanine. The entry retains the CDR3 DNA only, 36 bases that are in frame from base 1. V is reduced by 6 bases and J by 6 bases, leaving a spacing of 14 bases between them. TCR beta CDR3 regions were amplified from RNA transcripts. The TCR CDR3 was subjected to a first round of RT-PCR using the HTBI primer set and the Qiagen OneStep RT-PCR kit. Libraries were constructed in a second round of multiplex PCR, after which size selection and purification were carried out. Libraries were sequenced paired-end with 100 bp reads on an Illumina HiSeq2000. The authors processed their data as follows. Raw data were processed with SOAPnuke, discarding reads with adapters, uncalled bases, mean Phred below 15, or no exact constant-primer or identifier match. COPE v1.2.5 was used to merge the high-quality paired reads, and each unique nucleotide sequence was defined as a clonotype. MiTCR v1.1 was used to align clonotypes to the IMGT TRBV, TRBD and TRBJ reference segments. The analysis was restricted to V-J combinations with a frequency above 0.0001, which together covered roughly 99% of the repertoires. The TCS score was defined as F50 (clonal expansion) divided by E x V (chaos), with BLOSUM62-based TCRdist calculated between CDR3 peptides within each V-J. Welch's t-statistics and random forest reduced approximately 520 V-J features to roughly 13, which were used in a naive Bayes classifier (R e1071). TCRdb trimmed the raw reads at Q25, called clones with MiXCR and kept productive beta chains. Merged by CDR3 protein, the rows form single entries marked with the most common genes and DNA. TCRdb, rather than the study authors, made the V and J calls. The sample includes over 500,000 distinct CDR3 sequences, with 14% observed a single time. Clones ranked in the top ten supply around 13% of the sample.

A patient counted as having stable Graves' hyperthyroidism if no progression to ophthalmopathy occurred over 18 months of follow-up. The hyperthyroidism patients were between 18 and 65 years old and newly diagnosed, with a disease duration of less than 2 months. Any patient with an uncontrolled infection, another autoimmune disease, pregnancy or lactation was excluded. Clinical symptoms, serum thyroxine and TRAb, thyroid ultrasound, and orbital computed tomography formed the basis for the diagnoses. PBMCs were separated from roughly 10 ml of fresh peripheral blood using Ficoll-Paque density gradient centrifugation. Total RNA was extracted with Trizol reagent, and quality was checked on an Agilent 2100 Bioanalyzer. This specimen belongs to a study of T cells in Graves' hyperthyroidism and ophthalmopathy (dated by TCRdb to between 2019 and 2020). About the full investigation: Peripheral blood was collected at initial diagnosis, before any treatment. TCR V-J signatures able to tell the groups apart were searched for in a discovery cohort of 100 patients, of whom over 40 had Graves' ophthalmopathy and 55 to 60 had stable Graves' hyperthyroidism. Prospective prediction of ophthalmopathy was tested in an independent validation cohort consisting of under 20 hyperthyroidism patients and around 16 patients who later progressed to ophthalmopathy. The 90 to 100 discovery patients were randomly divided into training and test sets at a 7:3 ratio. In about 6 Graves' hyperthyroidism patients, the study also compared T-cell repertoires from thyroid tissue with T-cell repertoires from blood. After blood sampling, hyperthyroidism patients were treated with methimazole at a starting dose of 30 mg daily, and ophthalmopathy patients were treated with high-dose intravenous methylprednisolone. TCR Vbeta CDR3 sequencing of fewer than 150 peripheral blood samples (over 40 ophthalmopathy, approximately 80 hyperthyroidism and roughly 17 progressor patients) is reported in the paper.

The paper as a whole reports these results and caveats: During validation, the model predicted progression to ophthalmopathy a median of roughly 7.1 months ahead of onset, with around 65% sensitivity and 72.22% specificity. Most expanded thyroid clonotypes (frequency above 0.001) were also found in blood, which suggests that blood repertoires may mirror thyroid immune responses. A 13 V-J signature model separated ophthalmopathy from stable hyperthyroidism, with around 90% sensitivity and 81.08% specificity in cross-validation and 80%/75% in testing. Sample size was not statistically predetermined, and blinding of investigators to group allocation was not performed.

Sequenced input: blood. The clonotype was recovered from a woman aged 40 to 50 with Graves' hyperthyroidism. The rearranged chain carries TRBV29-1 and TRBJ1-1; too little of a D gene remains to name it. The encoded CDR3 is CSVERVGAEAFF. DNA sequence: TGCAGCGTGGAAAGGGTTGGGGCTGAAGCTTTCTTT. This CDR3, with the reference TRBV29-1 and TRBJ1-1 proteins standing in past its ends, gives the full variable domain SAVISQKPSRDICQRGTSLTIQCQVDSQVTMMFWYRQQPGQSLTLIATANQGSEATYESGFVIDKFPISRPNLTFSTLTVSNMSPEDSSIYLCSVERVGAEAFFGQGTRLTVV.